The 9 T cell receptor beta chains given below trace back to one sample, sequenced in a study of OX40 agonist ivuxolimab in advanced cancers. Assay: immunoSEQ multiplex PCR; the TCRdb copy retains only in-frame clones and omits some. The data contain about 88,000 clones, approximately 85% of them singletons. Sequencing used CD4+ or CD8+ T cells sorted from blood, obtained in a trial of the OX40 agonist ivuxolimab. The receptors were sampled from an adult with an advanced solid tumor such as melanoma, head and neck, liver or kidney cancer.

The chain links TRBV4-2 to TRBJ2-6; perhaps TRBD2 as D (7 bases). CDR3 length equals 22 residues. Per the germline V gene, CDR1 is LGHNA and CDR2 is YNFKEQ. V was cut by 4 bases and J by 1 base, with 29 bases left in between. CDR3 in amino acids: CASSPHRAGEGFRVSGANVLTF. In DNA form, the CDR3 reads TGTGCCAGCAGCCCGCACAGGGCGGGAGAGGGTTTTAGGGTGTCTGGGGCCAACGTCCTGACTTTC.

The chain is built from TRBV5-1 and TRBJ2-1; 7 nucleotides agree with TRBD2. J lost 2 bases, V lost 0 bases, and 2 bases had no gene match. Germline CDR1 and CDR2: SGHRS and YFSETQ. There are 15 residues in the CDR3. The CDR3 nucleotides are TGCGCCAGCAGCTTGGAGGGAGGGACCTACAATGAGCAGTTCTTC. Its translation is CASSLEGGTYNEQFF.

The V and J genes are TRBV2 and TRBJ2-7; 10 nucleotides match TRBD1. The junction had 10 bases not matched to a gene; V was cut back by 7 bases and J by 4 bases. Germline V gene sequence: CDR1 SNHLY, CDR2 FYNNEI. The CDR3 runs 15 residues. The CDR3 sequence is CASTSDRGKWYEQYF. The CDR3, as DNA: TGTGCCAGCACCTCGGACAGGGGGAAATGGTACGAGCAGTACTTC.

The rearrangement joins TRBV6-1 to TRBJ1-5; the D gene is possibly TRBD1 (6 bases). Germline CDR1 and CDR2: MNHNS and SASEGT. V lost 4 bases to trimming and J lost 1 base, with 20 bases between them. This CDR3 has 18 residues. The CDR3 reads CASSGDPLRGVSNQPQHF. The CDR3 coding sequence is TGTGCCAGCAGTGGGGATCCGTTGAGGGGGGTGAGCAATCAGCCCCAGCATTTT.

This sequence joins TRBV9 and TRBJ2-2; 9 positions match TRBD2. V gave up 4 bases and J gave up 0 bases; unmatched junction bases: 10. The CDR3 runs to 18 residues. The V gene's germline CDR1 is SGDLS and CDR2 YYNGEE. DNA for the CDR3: TGTGCCAGCAGCTCCTTAGCGGGAGTAACCGCGAACACCGGGGAGCTGTTTTTT. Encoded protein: CASSSLAGVTANTGELFF. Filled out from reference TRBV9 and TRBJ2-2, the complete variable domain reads DSGVTQTPKHLITATGQRVTLRCSPRSGDLSVYWYQQSLDQGLQFLIQYYNGEERAKGNILERFSAQQFPDLHSELNLSSLELGDSALYFCASSSLAGVTANTGELFFGEGSRLTVL.

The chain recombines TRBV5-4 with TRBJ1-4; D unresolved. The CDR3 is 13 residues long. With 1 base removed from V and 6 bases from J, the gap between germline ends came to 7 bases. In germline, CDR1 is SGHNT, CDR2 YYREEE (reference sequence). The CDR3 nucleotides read TGTGCCAGCAGCTTGTCTGGGGATGAAAAACTGTTTTTT. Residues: CASSLSGDEKLFF.

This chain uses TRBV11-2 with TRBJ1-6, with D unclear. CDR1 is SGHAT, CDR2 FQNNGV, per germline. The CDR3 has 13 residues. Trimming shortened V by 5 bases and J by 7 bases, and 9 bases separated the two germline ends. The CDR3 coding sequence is TGTGCCAGCAGCGCCACCCGGAATTCACCCCTCCACTTT. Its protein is CASSATRNSPLHF.

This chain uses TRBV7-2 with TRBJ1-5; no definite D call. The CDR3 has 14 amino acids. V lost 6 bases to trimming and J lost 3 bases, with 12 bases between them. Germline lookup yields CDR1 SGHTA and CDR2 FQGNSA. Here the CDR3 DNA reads TGTGCCAGCAGGGAAACGTTTTCCAATCAGCCCCAGCATTTT. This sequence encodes CASRETFSNQPQHF.

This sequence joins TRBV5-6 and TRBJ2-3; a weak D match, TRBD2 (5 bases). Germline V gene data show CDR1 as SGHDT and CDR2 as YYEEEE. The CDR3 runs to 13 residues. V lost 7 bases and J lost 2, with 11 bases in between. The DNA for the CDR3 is TGTGCCAGCGGTTGGCGGGCCACAGATACGCAGTATTTT. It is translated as CASGWRATDTQYF.